The 8 T cell receptor beta chains below come from one sample, sequenced in a study of blood T cell repertoires in COVID-19. The protocol was immunoSEQ multiplex PCR, while the TCRdb copy is restricted to in-frame clones and leaves out a portion. The data contain 200,000 to 250,000 clones, approximately 80% of them singletons. The specimen was PBMCs or T cells enriched from blood (not recorded which). All receptors come from a man aged 35-49 years who had recovered from COVID-19.

The chain couples TRBV12-5 to TRBJ2-2, with TRBD1 identical over 8 bases. Germline CDR1 is LGHNT and CDR2 is FRNRAP. Germline trimming cut 4 bases from V and 7 bases from J; bases unmatched to any gene: 11. This CDR3 is built from 16 residues. The CDR3 spells CASGWGWTGRIGELFF. Written as DNA, the CDR3 is TGTGCTAGTGGTTGGGGGTGGACAGGGAGGATCGGGGAGCTGTTTTTT.

The V and J genes are TRBV9 and TRBJ2-7, with 10 nucleotides matching TRBD2. The CDR3 runs to 14 residues. V was clipped by 6 bases and J by 3 bases; unmatched bases: 6. Germline V gene data show CDR1 as SGDLS and CDR2 as YYNGEE. CDR3 nucleotide sequence: TGTGCCAGCAATAGCGGGGGGCCAAGCTACGAGCAGTACTTC. Residues: CASNSGGPSYEQYF.

The chain combines TRBV28 with TRBJ2-7, with TRBD1 as a possible D gene (6 bases). The V gene lost 10 bases and the J gene lost 2 bases, with 24 bases spanning the gap. Germline CDR1 is MDHEN and CDR2 is SYDVKM. This CDR3 contains 16 residues. The CDR3 spells CATIPGDGRATYEQYF. The CDR3 coding sequence is TGTGCCACCATACCAGGGGACGGGCGGGCTACCTACGAGCAGTACTTC.

The chain joins TRBV7-9 to TRBJ2-1; 7 bases line up with TRBD2. The CDR3 has 13 residues. The germline CDR1 and CDR2 sequences are SEHNR and FQNEAQ (reference sequence). The trim removed 1 base at V and 15 bases at J, leaving 9 bases unmatched. DNA for the CDR3: TGTGCCAGCAGCTTAGATCAAGCGGGGAACCGGTTCTTC. It specifies CASSLDQAGNRFF.

This clone was observed a handful of times. This chain connects TRBV6-2 or TRBV6-3 to TRBJ2-2, with 7 positions matching TRBD1. Trimming removed 2 bases from V and 5 bases from J; junction bases left unmatched: 2. Germline V gene sequence: CDR1 MNHEY, CDR2 SVGEGT. This CDR3 region has 14 residues. The CDR3 here is CASSYRGLTGELFF. CDR3 DNA: TGTGCCAGCAGTTACAGGGGGCTTACCGGGGAGCTGTTTTTT.

The rearrangement joins TRBV7-9 to TRBJ1-6, with D tentatively TRBD1 (5 bases). In germline, CDR1 is SEHNR, CDR2 FQNEAQ (reference sequence). Trimming took 4 bases from V and 8 from J, leaving 15 bases between them. This CDR3 spans 15 amino acids. The CDR3 here is CASSSHRRRDSPLHF. The DNA of the CDR3 is TGTGCCAGCAGCTCTCACAGGCGGAGGGATTCACCCCTCCACTTT. Complete variable domain (other parts from reference TRBV7-9 and TRBJ1-6): DTGVSQNPRHKITKRGQNVTFRCDPISEHNRLYWYRQTLGQGPEFLTYFQNEAQLEKSRLLSDRFSAERPKGSFSTLEIQRTEQGDSAMYLCASSSHRRRDSPLHFGNGTRLTVT.

The chain joins TRBV24-1 to TRBJ1-5; no definite D call. CDR3 length: 12 amino acids. The V gene lost 6 bases and the J gene lost 2 bases, with 4 bases spanning the gap. The V gene's germline CDR1 is KGHDR and CDR2 SFDVKD. The DNA of the CDR3 is TGTGCCACCAGTTCCGGCAATCAGCCCCAGCATTTT. The encoded protein is CATSSGNQPQHF.

The gene calls are TRBV5-1 and TRBJ1-2, with 10 bases aligning to TRBD1. Germline V CDR1 and CDR2: SGHRS, YFSETQ. Trimming at V came to 6 bases and at J to 6 bases, leaving 8 bases not matched to a gene. CDR3 length: 14 amino acids. CDR3: CASTVPGQGNGYTF. The CDR3 nucleotides read TGCGCCAGCACCGTACCGGGACAGGGGAATGGCTACACCTTC.